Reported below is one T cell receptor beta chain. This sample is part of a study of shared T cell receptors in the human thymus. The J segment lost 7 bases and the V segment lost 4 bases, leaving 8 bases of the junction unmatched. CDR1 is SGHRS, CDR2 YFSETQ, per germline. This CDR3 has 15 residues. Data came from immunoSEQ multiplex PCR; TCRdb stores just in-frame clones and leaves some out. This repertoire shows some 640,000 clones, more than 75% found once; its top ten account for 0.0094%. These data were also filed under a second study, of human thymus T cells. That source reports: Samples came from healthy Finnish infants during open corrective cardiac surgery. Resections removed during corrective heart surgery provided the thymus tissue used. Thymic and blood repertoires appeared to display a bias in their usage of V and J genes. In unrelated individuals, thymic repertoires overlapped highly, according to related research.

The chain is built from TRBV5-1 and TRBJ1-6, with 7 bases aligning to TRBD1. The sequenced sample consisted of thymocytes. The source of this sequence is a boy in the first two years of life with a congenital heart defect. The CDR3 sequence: CASSQKQGWNSPLHF. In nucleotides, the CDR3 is TGCGCCAGCAGCCAGAAACAGGGGTGGAATTCACCCCTCCACTTT.